This TCR beta chain is from a study of T cells after yellow fever vaccination. On this clonotype: Its antigen is not identified.

One entry per CDR3 protein results from TCRdb running MiXCR on the 5' RACE reads. The sample has hundreds of thousands of distinct CDR3 sequences; 8.7% are singletons. The study, taken as a whole, reports: Once the booster was given, most primary-vaccination clones reappeared, at more than 95% for CD4 and over 85% for CD8.

The sample here was PBMCs, taken on the day of the first yellow fever vaccination. This clonotype was obtained from a man aged 18 to 35 who received the YFV17D yellow fever vaccine.

CDR3 amino acids: CASSVAASPDTQYF. The CDR3 DNA sequence: TGTGCCAGCAGCGTAGCGGCCAGCCCAGATACGCAGTATTTT. The gene calls are TRBV9 and TRBJ2-3; unclear D gene. The CDR3 totals 14 residues. V was cut by 0 bases and J by 4 bases, with 9 bases left in between. CDR1 is SGDLS and CDR2 is YYNGEE in the germline V gene.